The 12 T cell receptor beta chains below all came from one sample that was sequenced in a study of blood T cell repertoires in COVID-19. Repertoires were generated with immunoSEQ multiplex PCR, while TCRdb's copy carries only in-frame clones and drops some. Among about 130,000 clones listed, approximately 86% were seen once. Specimen: PBMCs or T cells enriched from blood (not recorded which). The receptor source for this set is a woman between 45 and 65 years old who had recovered from COVID-19.

V gene TRBV5-4 combines with J gene TRBJ1-3; D call uncertain. This CDR3 comprises 15 residues. Germline V gene data show CDR1 as SGHNT and CDR2 as YYREEE (reference sequence). V was pared by 2 bases and J by 2 bases, with 11 bases between. CDR3 sequence: CASSLQGQAGNTIYF. The DNA of the CDR3 is TGTGCCAGCAGCTTACAAGGTCAGGCTGGAAACACCATATATTTT.

The V and J genes are TRBV30 and TRBJ2-1, with 7 nucleotides matching TRBD1. Trimming at V came to 1 base and at J to 9 bases, leaving 15 bases not matched to a gene. This CDR3 has 16 amino acids. From germline, CDR1 is GTSNPN and CDR2 SVGIG (reference sequence). Here the CDR3 DNA reads TGTGCCTGGAGTGCCCAGCCACAGGGGCGCTTCGGTGAGCAGTTCTTC. It codes for CAWSAQPQGRFGEQFF.

Written as DNA, the CDR3 is TGTGCCAGCAGCCCGACAGGGGAAGCTTTCTTT. Translating gives CASSPTGEAFF. V is TRBV2 and J is TRBJ1-1; 7 bases map to TRBD1. The CDR3 loop spans 11 amino acids. Germline V gene sequence: CDR1 SNHLY, CDR2 FYNNEI. The J segment lost 8 bases and the V segment lost 6 bases, leaving 3 bases of the junction unmatched.

The chain links TRBV5-1 to TRBJ1-3; 8 bases map to TRBD1. CDR1 and CDR2 from the germline V gene are SGHRS and YFSETQ. The length of the CDR3 is 15 residues. V trimming: 4 bases; J trimming: 2 bases; junction bases outside the gene matches: 5. CDR3 coding DNA: TGCGCCAGCAGCGTGGGACAGGTCCCTGGAAACACCATATATTTT. Amino acids: CASSVGQVPGNTIYF.

Turning to this clone: One end of the junction does not line up with germline, which may come from a read error. The rearrangement joins TRBV18 to TRBJ2-5; D might be TRBD1 (5 bases). Per the germline V gene, CDR1 is KGHSH and CDR2 is LQKENI. This CDR3 has 14 residues. The CDR3 reads CASSPQEYQETQYF. The CDR3 DNA reads as TGTGCCAGCTCCCCACAGGAGTACCAAGAGACCCAGTACTTC.

The rearrangement joins TRBV19 to TRBJ2-7; possible D gene TRBD1, 5 bases. Germline V gene lookup returns CDR1 LNHDA and CDR2 SQIVND (reference sequence). V was trimmed by 6 bases and J by 2 bases, leaving 17 bases between them. The CDR3 is 15 amino acids. The CDR3 sequence: CASSVQVQGTYEQYF. The CDR3 DNA sequence: TGTGCCAGTAGCGTACAGGTCCAGGGCACCTACGAGCAGTACTTC.

This clone was picked up a small number of times. The chain employs TRBV9 and TRBJ2-2; unclear D gene. Trimming removed 0 bases at V and 6 bases at J, with 9 bases between. Germline CDR1 SGDLS, CDR2 YYNGEE. The length of the CDR3 is 14 residues. The CDR3 DNA follows: TGTGCCAGCAGCGTAGAGAGTATCGCCGGGGAGCTGTTTTTT. Translating gives CASSVESIAGELFF. Filled out from reference TRBV9 and TRBJ2-2, the complete variable domain reads DSGVTQTPKHLITATGQRVTLRCSPRSGDLSVYWYQQSLDQGLQFLIQYYNGEERAKGNILERFSAQQFPDLHSELNLSSLELGDSALYFCASSVESIAGELFFGEGSRLTVL.

The chain links TRBV10-1 to TRBJ2-2; D is ambiguous. CDR3 length equals 15 residues. V was pared by 3 bases and J by 2 bases, with 10 bases between. Germline-derived CDR1 and CDR2 are WNHNN and SYGVQD (reference sequence). CDR3 amino acids: CASSDSAGNTGELFF. The DNA for the CDR3 is TGCGCCAGCAGTGACTCGGCAGGCAACACCGGGGAGCTGTTTTTT.

The chain recombines TRBV19 with TRBJ2-1; TRBD2 matches at 9 bases. J was trimmed by 6 bases and V by 3 bases; bases with no gene match: 0. The germline CDR1 and CDR2 sequences are LNHDA and SQIVND (reference sequence). This CDR3 contains 13 residues. The CDR3 sequence: CASSMGLANEQFF. CDR3 nucleotide sequence: TGTGCCAGTAGTATGGGACTAGCCAATGAGCAGTTCTTC.

The rearrangement uses TRBV6-2 or TRBV6-3 and TRBJ1-2; D is unresolved. V lost 0 bases and J 2 bases, leaving 7 bases between the germline ends. The V gene's germline CDR1 is MNHEY and CDR2 SVGEGT. The CDR3 is 14 amino acids. The CDR3 is CASSYSSRNYGYTF. The CDR3 region has the DNA TGTGCCAGCAGTTACTCGTCTAGAAACTATGGCTACACCTTC.

The rearrangement uses TRBV10-1 and TRBJ2-3; 9 positions agree with TRBD2. The germline V gene has CDR1 WNHNN and CDR2 SYGVQD (reference sequence). Trimming took 3 bases from V and 2 from J; bases not matched to a gene: 3. The CDR3 has 15 amino acids. The CDR3 reads CASSESGGPTDTQYF. Written as DNA, the CDR3 is TGCGCCAGCAGTGAAAGCGGGGGGCCCACAGATACGCAGTATTTT.

This clone was seen a few times. This chain links TRBV6-5 with TRBJ1-1; D unresolved. V was cut by 6 bases and J by 1 base, with 6 bases left in between. This CDR3 contains 12 residues. Germline CDR1 reads MNHEY; CDR2 reads SVGAGI. In DNA, the CDR3 is TGTGCCAGCAGAACTAAGAACACTGAAGCTTTCTTT. It is translated as CASRTKNTEAFF.